This T cell receptor (beta chain) is drawn from a study of cytomegalovirus exposure and HLA in healthy donors. General study results and limits: Researchers catalogued around 150 TCR beta chains as cytomegalovirus-associated.

Clones were read by immunoSEQ multiplex PCR, and TCRdb kept only the in-frame ones, dropping some. The sample contains under 300,000 clones, 80% to 90% of which appear only once. In its sample, this clone was seen once. As yet, its antigen is unknown. The germline gene is not matched at one end of the junction; a read error may be the cause. Germline V gene sequence: CDR1 MGHRA, CDR2 YSYEKL. The length of the CDR3 is 14 residues. V gene TRBV4-1 combines with J gene TRBJ1-2; no reliable D call. The TCR sequence derives from a woman between 18 and 30 years old in good health and CMV-seronegative. Sample: PBMCs. The CDR3 spells CASSEDVTGDGYTF. CDR3 DNA: TGCGCCAGCAGCGAAGATGTGACGGGAGATGGCTACACCTTC.